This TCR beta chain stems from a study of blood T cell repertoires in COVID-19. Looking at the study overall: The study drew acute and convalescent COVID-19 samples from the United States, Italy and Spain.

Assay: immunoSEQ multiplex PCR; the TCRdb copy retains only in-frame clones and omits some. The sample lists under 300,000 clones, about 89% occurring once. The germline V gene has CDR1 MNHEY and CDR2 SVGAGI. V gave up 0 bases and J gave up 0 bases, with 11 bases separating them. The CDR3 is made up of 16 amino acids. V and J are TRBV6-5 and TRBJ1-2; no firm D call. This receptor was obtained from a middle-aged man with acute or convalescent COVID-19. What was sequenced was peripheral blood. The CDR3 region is CASSYSRPLANYGYTF. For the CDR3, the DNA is TGTGCCAGCAGTTACTCGAGACCGCTAGCTAACTATGGCTACACCTTC.